The present TCR beta chain was sequenced within a study of cytomegalovirus exposure and HLA in healthy donors. Study context: Most genotyped donors, 65% to 90% of about 360, had Caucasian-associated genetic ancestry.

This PCR relied on a set of 60 Vbeta primers and 13 Jbeta primers. Only in-frame clones appear in the TCRdb table, and some are missing; sequencing was by immunoSEQ multiplex PCR. The sample consists of under 200,000 clones, roughly 80% of them appearing once. The CDR3 runs 14 residues. Germline V CDR1 and CDR2: MDHEN, SYDVKM. The V gene end was trimmed by 6 bases and the J gene end by 3 bases; junction bases not matched to a gene: 6. Sequenced material: PBMCs. The sequence was collected from a man between 35 and 55 years old in good health and CMV-seropositive. The rearrangement links TRBV28 to TRBJ2-7; TRBD1 matches 9 bases. This chain's CDR3 is CASRGQGPLYEQYF. The CDR3 nucleotides read TGTGCCAGCAGGGGACAGGGCCCCCTCTACGAGCAGTACTTC.